These 28 T cell receptor beta chains share one sample of origin, sequenced in a study of cytotoxic CD8 clonotypes in ibrutinib-treated CLL. Method: immunoSEQ multiplex PCR; TCRdb's copy keeps in-frame clones and lacks some. The sample holds about 150,000 clones, about 80% seen once. The sequences come from PBMCs, collected after 12 months of ibrutinib treatment. The receptor set was obtained from a human donor with chronic lymphocytic leukemia.

This clone was seen a handful of times. This chain joins TRBV7-6 and TRBJ2-5, with TRBD1 matching 11 bases. J gave up 5 bases and V 5 bases, and 1 base lay outside the gene matches. The CDR3 totals 13 residues. Germline V gene sequence: CDR1 SGHVS, CDR2 FNYEAQ. Here the CDR3 reads CASSRTGGETQYF. CDR3 DNA sequence: TGTGCCAGCAGCCGGACAGGGGGCGAGACCCAGTACTTC.

The chain combines TRBV11-2 with TRBJ2-3, with D perhaps matching TRBD1 (6 bases). CDR3 size: 13 residues. V lost 7 bases and J 3 bases, leaving 11 bases between the germline ends. CDR1 is SGHAT, CDR2 FQNNGV, per germline. The CDR3 is CASNTGMTDTQYF. CDR3 nucleotides: TGTGCCAGCAACACAGGGATGACAGATACGCAGTATTTT.

This clone was counted a single time. The chain carries TRBV4-1 and TRBJ2-7; TRBD1 matches 9 bases. Germline loops: CDR1 MGHRA, CDR2 YSYEKL. V shed 4 bases, J shed 3 bases, and the junction held 7 bases outside the gene matches. The CDR3 is 15 amino acids. The CDR3 reads CASSRGQGTFYEQYF. The CDR3 DNA is TGCGCCAGCAGCCGGGGACAGGGCACCTTCTACGAGCAGTACTTC.

The genes are TRBV7-2 and TRBJ1-6, with a possible D match to TRBD1 (5 bases). CDR1 SGHTA and CDR2 FQGNSA come from the germline V gene. This CDR3 contains 15 residues. Between the trimmed V and J ends, which lost 1 base and 6 bases, there was a span of 10 bases. The CDR3 here is CASSLVRQSNSPLHF. CDR3 DNA: TGTGCCAGCAGCTTAGTACGACAGAGTAATTCACCCCTCCACTTT. Full variable domain (remainder filled in from reference TRBV7-2 and TRBJ1-6): GAGVSQSPSNKVTEKGKDVELRCDPISGHTALYWYRQSLGQGLEFLIYFQGNSAPDKSGLPSDRFSAERTGGSVSTLTIQRTQQEDSAVYLCASSLVRQSNSPLHFGNGTRLTVT.

The chain joins TRBV6-6 to TRBJ2-7, with D hard to call. Per the germline V gene, CDR1 is MNHNY and CDR2 is SVGAGI (reference sequence). The CDR3 spans 11 residues. Trimming cost V 6 bases and J 4 bases, with 7 bases left between them. The CDR3 DNA is TGTGCCAGCAGCGATCGATACGAGCAGTACTTC. Its protein is CASSDRYEQYF.

CDR3 sequence reads: CASSEDLGGGLSGSLLDTQYF. The CDR3 DNA sequence: TGTGCCAGCAGTGAAGACCTAGGTGGGGGTCTTAGCGGGAGTTTATTGGATACGCAGTATTTT. The chain employs TRBV2 and TRBJ2-3; 9 nucleotides align to TRBD2. Germline V CDR1 and CDR2: SNHLY, FYNNEI. After removal of 1 base from V and 6 bases from J, the junction contained 23 bases not matched to a gene. This CDR3 is 21 amino acids long.

J is TRBJ1-4 and V is TRBV7-2; 10 nucleotides align to TRBD1. The CDR3 contains 15 residues. V dropped 2 bases and J dropped 6; count of bases not matched to a gene: 3. CDR1 and CDR2 from the germline V gene are SGHTA and FQGNSA. The CDR3 protein is CASSLPGTGDEKLFF. The CDR3 coding sequence is TGTGCCAGCAGCTTACCCGGGACAGGGGATGAAAAACTGTTTTTT.

The chain links TRBV11-2 to TRBJ1-2; D unclear. V gave up 3 bases and J gave up 4 bases, with 18 bases separating them. Germline loops: CDR1 SGHAT, CDR2 FQNNGV. The CDR3 sequence is 16 residues long. CDR3 coding DNA: TGTGCCAGCAGCTTCCGAGGTGTGGAAACGAGCTATGGCTACACCTTC. Residues: CASSFRGVETSYGYTF.

The rearrangement joins TRBV7-9 to TRBJ2-1; D possibly matches TRBD1 or TRBD2 (5 bases each). The germline V and J ends were trimmed by 4 bases and 10 bases, with 14 bases remaining between them. The germline gives CDR1 SEHNR, CDR2 FQNEAQ (reference sequence). The CDR3 covers 13 residues. The CDR3 sequence: CASSSRDHREQFF. The CDR3 DNA follows: TGTGCCAGCAGCTCCCGGGACCATCGGGAGCAGTTCTTC.

In this sample, this clone turned up a few times. The CDR3 nucleotides read TGTGCCAGCAGGAAAAGCGGGAGAGACGGTTACGAGCAGTACTTC. As protein: CASRKSGRDGYEQYF. J is TRBJ2-7 and V is TRBV6-1, with 8 bases matching TRBD2. The CDR3 totals 15 residues. The V gene's germline CDR1 is MNHNS and CDR2 SASEGT. V lost 6 bases to trimming and J lost 4 bases; unmatched junction nucleotides: 11.

The J gene is TRBJ2-1, the V gene TRBV7-9; D unresolved. The germline gives CDR1 SEHNR, CDR2 FQNEAQ (reference sequence). CDR3 length equals 15 residues. Trimming removed 0 bases from V and 3 bases from J, with 9 bases in between. The CDR3 protein is CASSLAFGVYNEQFF. CDR3 DNA: TGTGCCAGCAGCTTAGCATTCGGAGTCTACAATGAGCAGTTCTTC.

The V and J genes are TRBV5-4 and TRBJ2-1; 7 bases match TRBD2. Trimming cost V 3 bases and J 3 bases; bases outside gene matches: 3. Germline V CDR1 and CDR2: SGHNT, YYREEE (reference sequence). The CDR3 is made up of 14 amino acids. CDR3 coding DNA: TGTGCCAGCAGCTCTAGCGGAAACTACAATGAGCAGTTCTTC. This sequence encodes CASSSSGNYNEQFF.

This clone was detected a few times. One junction end does not reproduce the germline sequence, and a read error may be involved. V is TRBV6-5 and J is TRBJ2-7; D is ambiguous. CDR3 length equals 9 residues. CDR1 is MNHEY, CDR2 SVGAGI, per germline. The CDR3 protein is CASLKPLVF. DNA of the CDR3: TGTGCCAGCTTGAAGCCCCTCGTGTTC.

J is TRBJ2-1 and V is TRBV30; 10 nucleotides match TRBD1. V lost 5 bases and J lost 2; bases outside the gene matches: 6. The germline V gene encodes CDR1 GTSNPN and CDR2 SVGIG (reference sequence). The CDR3 runs 15 residues. The CDR3 sequence is CAWGKGQGTYNEQFF. The CDR3 DNA follows: TGTGCCTGGGGTAAGGGACAGGGGACCTACAATGAGCAGTTCTTC.

The V gene is TRBV5-6, the J gene TRBJ2-5, with a weak D call TRBD2 (6 bases). Trimming took off 1 base at V and 5 bases at J, with 21 bases between the two ends. From germline, CDR1 is SGHDT and CDR2 YYEEEE. This CDR3 is built from 17 residues. The CDR3: CASSLRLGSGERETQYF. The CDR3 nucleotides are TGTGCCAGCAGCTTGCGGTTGGGTTCGGGGGAGAGGGAGACCCAGTACTTC.

CDR3 nucleotides: TGCGCCAGCAGCCAAGATCCGGGAGGTAATCAGCCCCAGCATTTT. It codes for CASSQDPGGNQPQHF. The V call is TRBV4-3, the J call TRBJ1-5, with D uncertain. V was pared by 0 bases and J by 4 bases, with 10 bases between. Looked up from germline, CDR1 is LGHNA and CDR2 is YSLEER. This CDR3 is 15 amino acids long.

This chain links TRBV13 with TRBJ1-2, with D uncertain. Between the trimmed V and J ends, which lost 5 bases and 7 bases, there was a span of 17 bases. Germline CDR1 PRHDT, CDR2 FYEKMQ (reference sequence). The CDR3 has 14 residues. The CDR3 spells CASSPSDLLAGYTF. CDR3 bases: TGTGCCAGCAGCCCCTCCGACCTACTCGCTGGCTACACCTTC.

This clone has only one observation. This chain links TRBV5-1 with TRBJ1-1, with D possibly being TRBD1 (5 bases). This CDR3 has 12 amino acids. With 5 bases removed from V and 3 bases from J, the gap between germline ends came to 8 bases. Germline V gene data show CDR1 as SGHRS and CDR2 as YFSETQ. The CDR3 region is CASSEGHTEAFF. CDR3 nucleotides: TGCGCCAGCAGTGAGGGGCACACTGAAGCTTTCTTT.

The V call is TRBV7-3, the J call TRBJ2-3, with D uncertain. Germline values: CDR1 SGHTA, CDR2 FQGTGA. The germline V and J ends were trimmed by 2 bases and 4 bases, with 7 bases remaining between them. The CDR3 has 13 residues. The CDR3 DNA follows: TGTGCCAGCAGCTTATCGGTGTCAGATACGCAGTATTTT. Encoded protein: CASSLSVSDTQYF.

This CDR3 is CAWSQDRVNSPLHF. The DNA of the CDR3 is TGTGCCTGGAGCCAGGACAGGGTTAATTCACCCCTCCACTTT. V gene TRBV30 combines with J gene TRBJ1-6; 8 bases are a match to TRBD1. The CDR3 runs to 14 residues. Germline V CDR1 and CDR2: GTSNPN, SVGIG (reference sequence). V trimming: 3 bases; J trimming: 6 bases; junction bases outside the gene matches: 4.

The CDR3 DNA sequence: TGCGCCAGCAGCTTGGCGGGAGGGATCTACAATGAGCAGTTCTTC. It translates to CASSLAGGIYNEQFF. The chain links TRBV5-1 to TRBJ2-1; 8 nucleotides line up with TRBD2. V was clipped by 0 bases and J by 3 bases; unmatched bases: 2. In germline, CDR1 is SGHRS, CDR2 YFSETQ. This CDR3 region has 15 residues.

As DNA, the CDR3 is TGCGCCAGCAGTCAAAAGCCCTTGGAATGGGGGGCCCCTTACGGGGACGATCAGCCCCAGCATTTT. This sequence encodes CASSQKPLEWGAPYGDDQPQHF. The genes are TRBV23-1 and TRBJ1-5; D perhaps matches TRBD1 (6 bases). TRBV23-1 is an open reading frame, and its role is uncertain. The CDR3 extends over 22 amino acids. Trimming removed 2 bases from V and 5 bases from J, with 34 bases in between.

This clone was seen more than once but under ten times. CDR3: CAISLAGGAVTGELFF. The CDR3 nucleotides read TGTGCCATCAGTCTAGCGGGAGGAGCTGTGACCGGGGAGCTGTTTTTT. The rearrangement links TRBV10-3 to TRBJ2-2; 11 bases match TRBD2. Germline V gene sequence: CDR1 ENHRY, CDR2 SYGVKD. The CDR3 loop spans 16 amino acids. V lost 5 bases to trimming and J lost 5 bases; unmatched junction nucleotides: 7.

V usage is TRBV6-1 and J usage is TRBJ2-7; D call uncertain. CDR1 is MNHNS, CDR2 SASEGT, per germline. There are 16 residues in the CDR3. Trimming left V 0 bases short and J 9 bases short, with 21 bases between. This chain's CDR3 is CASSEAPAWFQIGQYF. The CDR3 DNA follows: TGTGCCAGCAGTGAAGCTCCCGCGTGGTTTCAAATAGGGCAGTACTTC.

The V and J genes are TRBV28 and TRBJ2-1; 7 positions agree with TRBD1. In germline, CDR1 is MDHEN, CDR2 SYDVKM. This CDR3 has 14 amino acids. V trimming: 6 bases; J trimming: 2 bases; junction bases outside the gene matches: 4. CDR3 sequence: CASRLTGAYNEQFF. Written as DNA, the CDR3 is TGTGCCAGCAGATTAACAGGGGCCTACAATGAGCAGTTCTTC.

This chain joins TRBV2 and TRBJ1-2, with D unclear. CDR3 length: 12 residues. Germline values: CDR1 SNHLY, CDR2 FYNNEI. V was shortened by 4 bases and J by 2 bases, with 5 bases between the two germline ends. CDR3 nucleotide sequence: TGTGCCAGCAGTGCGGAGAACTATGGCTACACCTTC. As protein: CASSAENYGYTF.

The gene calls are TRBV9 and TRBJ2-7, with D perhaps matching TRBD2 (6 bases). Trimming cost V 3 bases and J 3 bases, with 10 bases left between them. Germline CDR1 is SGDLS and CDR2 is YYNGEE. The length of the CDR3 is 13 residues. The CDR3 bases are TGTGCCAGCAGCGCGGGACTCCACTACGAGCAGTACTTC. It yields the protein CASSAGLHYEQYF.

This clone appeared a single time. This rearrangement joins TRBV6-1 to TRBJ1-5; D is undetermined. Trimming took 4 bases from V and 8 from J, leaving 6 bases between them. Germline V gene data show CDR1 as MNHNS and CDR2 as SASEGT. This CDR3 spans 11 amino acids. CDR3 amino acids: CASSGPEPQHF. DNA for the CDR3: TGTGCCAGCAGTGGACCCGAGCCCCAGCATTTT.